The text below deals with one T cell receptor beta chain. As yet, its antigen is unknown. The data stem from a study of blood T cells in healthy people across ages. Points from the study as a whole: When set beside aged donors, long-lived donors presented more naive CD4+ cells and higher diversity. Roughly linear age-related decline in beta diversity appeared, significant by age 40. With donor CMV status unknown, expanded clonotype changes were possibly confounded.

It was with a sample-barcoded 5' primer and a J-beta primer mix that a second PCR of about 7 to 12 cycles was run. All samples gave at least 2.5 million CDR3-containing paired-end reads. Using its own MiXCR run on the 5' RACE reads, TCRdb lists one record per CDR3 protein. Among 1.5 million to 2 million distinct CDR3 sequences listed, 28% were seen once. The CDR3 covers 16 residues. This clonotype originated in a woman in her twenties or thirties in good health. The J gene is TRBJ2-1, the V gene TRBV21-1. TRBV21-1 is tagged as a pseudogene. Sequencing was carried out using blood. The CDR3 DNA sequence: TGTGCCAGCAGCAAAGATGGACGAACCTATAGGGATGAGCAGTTCTTC. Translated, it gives CASSKDGRTYRDEQFF.